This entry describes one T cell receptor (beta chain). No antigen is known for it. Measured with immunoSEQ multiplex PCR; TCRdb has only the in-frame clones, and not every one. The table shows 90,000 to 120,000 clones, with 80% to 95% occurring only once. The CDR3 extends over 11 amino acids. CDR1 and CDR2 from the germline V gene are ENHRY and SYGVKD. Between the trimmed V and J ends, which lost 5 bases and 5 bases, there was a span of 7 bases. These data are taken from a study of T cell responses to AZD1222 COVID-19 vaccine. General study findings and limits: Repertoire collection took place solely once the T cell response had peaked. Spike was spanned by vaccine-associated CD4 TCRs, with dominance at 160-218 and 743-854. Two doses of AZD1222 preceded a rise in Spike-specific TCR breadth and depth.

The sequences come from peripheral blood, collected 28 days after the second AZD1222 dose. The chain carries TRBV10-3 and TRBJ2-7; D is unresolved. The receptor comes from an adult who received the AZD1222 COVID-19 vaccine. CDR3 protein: CAISISNEQYF. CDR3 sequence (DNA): TGTGCCATCAGTATTAGCAACGAGCAGTACTTC.